Listed below are T cell receptor beta chains from one sample, sequenced in a study of T cells in Graves' hyperthyroidism and ophthalmopathy. TCRdb reprocessed the multiplex PCR reads via MiXCR and lists one record per CDR3 protein. The sample includes 620,000 or so distinct CDR3 sequences, around 15% seen only once; the top ten take roughly an eighth. Sequenced material: blood. The receptor source for this set is a woman in her 50s with Graves' ophthalmopathy. CDR3s include the opening cysteine and the closing phenylalanine or tryptophan. The D gene is left open where the match is weak. Not all rows give a size; the values are once, few, many and, for expanded clones, a class.

size	D	V	J	CDR3	DNA
few	-	TRBV5-1	TRBJ2-1	CASRPTGDYNEQFF	TGCGCCAGCAGACCTACCGGGGACTACAATGAGCAGTTCTTC
-	-	TRBV25-1	TRBJ2-3	CASSDRDRTDTQYF	TGTGCCAGCAGTGACAGGGATCGCACAGATACGCAGTATTTT
-	TRBD1	TRBV25-1	TRBJ1-4	CASSGTGSMIEKLFF	TGTGCCAGCAGTGGGACAGGCAGTATGATAGAAAAACTGTTTTTT
-	TRBD1	TRBV6-2/TRBV6-3	TRBJ2-3	CASRTGGVDTQYF	TGTGCCAGCCGGACAGGGGGCGTTGATACGCAGTATTTT
many	TRBD2	TRBV20-1	TRBJ2-1	CSASWPSGKMANEQFF	TGCAGTGCTAGTTGGCCTAGCGGGAAGATGGCGAATGAGCAGTTCTTC
few	-	TRBV20-1	TRBJ2-6	CSAAGVGANVLTF	TGCAGTGCCGCAGGGGTTGGGGCCAACGTCCTGACTTTC
few	TRBD1	TRBV5-1	TRBJ1-1	CASSWGQGASTMAFF	TGCGCCAGCAGCTGGGGACAGGGGGCTAGCACAATGGCTTTCTTT
-	TRBD1	TRBV15	TRBJ1-6	CATSSFHSGQANSPLHF	TGTGCCACCAGCAGCTTTCACTCGGGACAGGCCAATTCACCCCTCCACTTT
many	-	TRBV7-8	TRBJ2-3	CASSPAPAGTDTQYF	TGTGCCAGCAGCCCTGCCCCCGCGGGAACAGATACGCAGTATTTT
few	-	TRBV28	TRBJ1-1	CASSLFSLGLDTEAFF	TGTGCCAGCAGCCTCTTCTCTTTGGGATTGGACACTGAAGCTTTCTTT
few	-	TRBV6-1	TRBJ2-4	CASSPSGTAKNIQYF	TGTGCCAGCAGCCCCTCAGGGACGGCCAAAAACATTCAGTACTTC
many	TRBD1	TRBV11-2	TRBJ2-1	CASKLGQGSYNEQFF	TGTGCCAGCAAGTTGGGACAGGGTTCCTACAATGAGCAGTTCTTC
many	-	TRBV6-1	TRBJ1-2	CASSMTSTIAYGYTF	TGTGCCAGCAGTATGACATCAACAATAGCATATGGCTACACCTTC
many	-	TRBV5-8	TRBJ2-3	CASSPGSGSTDTQYF	TGTGCCAGCAGCCCGGGTTCCGGGAGCACAGATACGCAGTATTTT
many	TRBD2	TRBV20-1	TRBJ2-1	CSARTSGRASNEQFF	TGCAGTGCTCGGACTAGCGGGAGGGCCTCCAATGAGCAGTTCTTC
few	-	TRBV10-3	TRBJ2-3	CAIKDNTDTQYF	TGTGCCATCAAAGACAACACAGATACGCAGTATTTT
many	TRBD1	TRBV28	TRBJ1-1	CASSLMRMGQRNTEAFF	TGTGCCAGCAGTTTAATGAGAATGGGACAGCGAAACACTGAAGCTTTCTTT
many	-	TRBV7-9	TRBJ1-5	CASSLVTGKHRQPQHF	TGTGCCAGCAGCTTAGTGACAGGCAAACATCGTCAGCCCCAGCATTTT
many	TRBD1	TRBV12-3/TRBV12-4	TRBJ1-4	CASSLRETGGEKLFF	TGTGCCAGCAGTTTACGGGAAACAGGGGGAGAAAAACTGTTTTTT
few	-	TRBV5-1	TRBJ1-5	CASSLVRGGPQHF	TGCGCCAGCAGCTTGGTTCGGGGGGGCCCCCAGCATTTT
-	TRBD2	TRBV20-1	TRBJ2-2	CSAGIQLAGGRGTGELFF	TGCAGTGCTGGAATTCAACTAGCGGGAGGGCGTGGCACCGGGGAGCTGTTTTTT
-	TRBD1	TRBV12-3/TRBV12-4	TRBJ2-7	CASRPATGGSYEQYF	TGTGCCAGCAGGCCCGCGACAGGGGGCAGTTACGAGCAGTACTTC
many	-	TRBV28	TRBJ2-1	CASSLHPSSYNEQFF	TGTGCCAGCAGTTTACACCCAAGCTCCTACAATGAGCAGTTCTTC
-	-	TRBV10-3	TRBJ1-2	CAISADLNYGYTF	TGTGCCATCAGTGCGGATCTTAACTATGGCTACACCTTC
many	-	TRBV12-5	TRBJ1-1	CASGGEGFTEAFF	TGTGCTAGTGGGGGGGAGGGATTCACTGAAGCTTTCTTT
-	-	TRBV4-3	TRBJ2-6	CASSRLIQGYGANVLTF	TGCGCCAGCAGCCGCCTCATACAGGGTTATGGGGCCAACGTCCTGACTTTC
few	-	TRBV30	TRBJ2-4	CAWSVTAKNIQYF	TGTGCCTGGAGTGTAACAGCCAAAAACATTCAGTACTTC
-	-	TRBV20-1	TRBJ2-1	CSARVPQGLKQFF	TGCAGTGCTAGAGTCCCGCAGGGTCTCAAGCAGTTCTTC
-	-	TRBV6-1	TRBJ1-1	CASRAGGSTEAFF	TGTGCCAGCAGGGCAGGCGGGAGCACTGAAGCTTTCTTT
-	-	TRBV7-9	TRBJ2-1	CASSLNSISEQFF	TGTGCCAGCAGCTTAAATAGCATCAGTGAGCAGTTCTTC
many	-	TRBV18	TRBJ1-2	CASSPLSYGYTF	TGTGCCAGCTCACCCTTGTCCTATGGCTACACCTTC
few	TRBD1	TRBV4-1	TRBJ2-7	CASSRQGGGYEQYF	TGCGCCAGCAGCCGACAGGGGGGAGGCTACGAGCAGTACTTC
-	-	TRBV19	TRBJ2-5	CASSIFPYQETQYF	TGTGCCAGTAGTATATTTCCGTACCAAGAGACCCAGTACTTC